Sequencing of this T cell receptor beta chain was carried out in a study of blood T cells in healthy people across ages. Study-wide results and limits: Researchers deemed the diversity estimates from one million T cells underestimates. Fewer expanded clones and more diversity marked long-lived versus aged donors.

V trimming: 7 bases; J trimming: 0 bases; junction bases outside the gene matches: 16. CDR3 length: 20 residues. CDR1 is SGHRS and CDR2 is YFSETQ in the germline V gene. This clonotype was counted at least ten times. Its antigen is unidentified. Drawn from each donor were 8.5 to 10 milliliters of peripheral blood. Primers used in a second PCR of roughly 7 to 12 cycles were a sample-barcoded 5' primer and a J-beta primer mix. Via MiXCR, TCRdb re-called the 5' RACE reads, giving one row per CDR3 protein. This sample has hundreds of thousands of distinct CDR3 sequences, with approximately 30% found just once.

The chain employs TRBV5-1 and TRBJ2-1; TRBD2 agrees at 13 bases. The receptor comes from a woman of 80 years or more in good health. Material for sequencing was blood. The CDR3 nucleotides read TGCGCCAGCGTATCTCCTACTAGCGGGGGGGCCGGAGGCTCCTACAATGAGCAGTTCTTC. This translates into CASVSPTSGGAGGSYNEQFF.